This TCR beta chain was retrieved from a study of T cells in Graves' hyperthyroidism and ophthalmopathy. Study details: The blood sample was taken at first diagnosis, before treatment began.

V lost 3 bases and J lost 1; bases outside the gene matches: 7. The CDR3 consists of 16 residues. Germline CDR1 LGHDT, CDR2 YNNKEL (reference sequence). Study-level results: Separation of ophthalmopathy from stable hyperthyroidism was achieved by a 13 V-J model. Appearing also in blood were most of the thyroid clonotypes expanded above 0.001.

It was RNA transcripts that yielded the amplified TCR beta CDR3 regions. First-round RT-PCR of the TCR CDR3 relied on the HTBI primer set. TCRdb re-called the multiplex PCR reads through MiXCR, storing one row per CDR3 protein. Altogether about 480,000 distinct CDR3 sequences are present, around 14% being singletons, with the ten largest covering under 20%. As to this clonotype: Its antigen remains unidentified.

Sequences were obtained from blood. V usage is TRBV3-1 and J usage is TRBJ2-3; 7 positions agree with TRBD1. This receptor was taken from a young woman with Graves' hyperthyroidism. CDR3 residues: CASSQLSGQGTDTQYF. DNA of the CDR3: TGTGCCAGCAGCCAGCTCTCTGGACAGGGCACAGATACGCAGTATTTT.